This T cell receptor (beta chain) was captured by sequencing in a study of response to subunit inactivated influenza vaccine. MiXCR, applied by TCRdb to the RT-PCR reads, yields one record per CDR3 protein. The sample has hundreds of thousands of distinct CDR3 sequences; 25% are singletons. This clonotype was counted only a few times. This receptor was taken from a man aged 50-60 years who received an inactivated influenza vaccine. Specimen: CD4+ T cells sorted from PBMCs, collected roughly 5 days after vaccination.

CDR3 loop: CASSRGQDTDTQYF. The DNA of the CDR3 is TGCGCCAGCAGCAGGGGACAGGACACAGATACGCAGTATTTT. The chain combines TRBV4-3 with TRBJ2-3, with 8 bases fitting TRBD1. The trim removed 5 bases at V and 2 bases at J, leaving 3 bases unmatched. Germline V gene data show CDR1 as LGHNA and CDR2 as YSLEER. The CDR3 is 14 amino acids.